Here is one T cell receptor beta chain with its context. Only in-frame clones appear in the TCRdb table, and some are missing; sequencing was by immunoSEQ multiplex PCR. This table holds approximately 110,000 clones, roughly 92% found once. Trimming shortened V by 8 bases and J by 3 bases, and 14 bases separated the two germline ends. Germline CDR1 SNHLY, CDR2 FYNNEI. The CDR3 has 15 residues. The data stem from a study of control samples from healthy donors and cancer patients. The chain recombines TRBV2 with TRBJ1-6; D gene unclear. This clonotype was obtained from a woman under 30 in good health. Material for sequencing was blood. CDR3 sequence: CASRQVSLYNSPLHF. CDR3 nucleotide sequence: TGTGCCAGCCGCCAGGTTTCCCTCTATAATTCACCCCTCCACTTT.